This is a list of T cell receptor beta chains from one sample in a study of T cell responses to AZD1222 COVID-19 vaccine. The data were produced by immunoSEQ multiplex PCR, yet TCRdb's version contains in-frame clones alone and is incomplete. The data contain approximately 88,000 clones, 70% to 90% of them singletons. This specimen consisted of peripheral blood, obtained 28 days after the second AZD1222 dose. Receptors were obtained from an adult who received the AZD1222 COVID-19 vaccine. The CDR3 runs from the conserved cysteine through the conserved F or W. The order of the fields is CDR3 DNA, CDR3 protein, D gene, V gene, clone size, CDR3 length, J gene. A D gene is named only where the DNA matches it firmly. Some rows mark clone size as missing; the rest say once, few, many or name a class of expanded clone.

cdr3_nt: TGCGCCAGCAGCTTGGTCCAGGACACTGAAGCTTTCTTT
cdr3_aa: CASSLVQDTEAFF
d_call: .
v_call: TRBV5-1
clone_size: .
cdr3_length: 13
j_call: TRBJ1-1

cdr3_nt: TGTGCCAGCAGCCGGCTGGGGGATAATTCACCCCTCCACTTT
cdr3_aa: CASSRLGDNSPLHF
d_call: .
v_call: TRBV6-2/TRBV6-3
clone_size: .
cdr3_length: 14
j_call: TRBJ1-6

cdr3_nt: TGTGCCAGCAGTTACTCCCCTAGCGGGGGGGCGAGTGAGCAGTTCTTC
cdr3_aa: CASSYSPSGGASEQFF
d_call: TRBD2
v_call: TRBV6-5
clone_size: once
cdr3_length: 16
j_call: TRBJ2-1

cdr3_nt: TGTGCCAGTGGCCCGGGACTAGAATATGAAAAACTGTTTTTT
cdr3_aa: CASGPGLEYEKLFF
d_call: .
v_call: TRBV19
clone_size: .
cdr3_length: 14
j_call: TRBJ1-4

cdr3_nt: TGTGCCAGCAGCTTTCCCGATCAGCCCCAGCATTTT
cdr3_aa: CASSFPDQPQHF
d_call: .
v_call: TRBV7-9
clone_size: once
cdr3_length: 12
j_call: TRBJ1-5

cdr3_nt: TGCGCCAGCAGTGAGGGGTACAATCAGCCCCAGCATTTT
cdr3_aa: CASSEGYNQPQHF
d_call: .
v_call: TRBV10-1
clone_size: once
cdr3_length: 13
j_call: TRBJ1-5

cdr3_nt: TGTGCCAGCAGCCCCCCAGGACAGGGGGATGAAAAACTGTTTTTT
cdr3_aa: CASSPPGQGDEKLFF
d_call: TRBD1
v_call: TRBV9
clone_size: .
cdr3_length: 15
j_call: TRBJ1-4

cdr3_nt: TGTGCCAGCAGACCGGGACAGGGGAACACTGAAGCTTTCTTT
cdr3_aa: CASRPGQGNTEAFF
d_call: TRBD1
v_call: TRBV5-6
clone_size: .
cdr3_length: 14
j_call: TRBJ1-1

cdr3_nt: TGCGCCAGCAGCCAAGAGGCGCGGTATAATTCACCCCTCCACTTT
cdr3_aa: CASSQEARYNSPLHF
d_call: .
v_call: TRBV4-1
clone_size: .
cdr3_length: 15
j_call: TRBJ1-6

cdr3_nt: TGTGCCAGTAGATCCGGACTAGCGGGGGGGTCAACCCAGTACTTC
cdr3_aa: CASRSGLAGGSTQYF
d_call: TRBD2
v_call: TRBV19
clone_size: .
cdr3_length: 15
j_call: TRBJ2-5

cdr3_nt: TGTGCCAGCAGTTCAGGGACAGGGGGCGGTCGGGCCGGGGAGCTGTTTTTT
cdr3_aa: CASSSGTGGGRAGELFF
d_call: TRBD1
v_call: TRBV27
clone_size: few
cdr3_length: 17
j_call: TRBJ2-2

cdr3_nt: TGTGCCAGCTCACCAATGGGACTCCGGGGGGAGCTGTTTTTT
cdr3_aa: CASSPMGLRGELFF
d_call: .
v_call: TRBV18
clone_size: .
cdr3_length: 14
j_call: TRBJ2-2

cdr3_nt: TGTGCCAGCAGCTTTTTCGGGGGTATCACAGATACGCAGTATTTT
cdr3_aa: CASSFFGGITDTQYF
d_call: .
v_call: TRBV7-2
clone_size: .
cdr3_length: 15
j_call: TRBJ2-3

cdr3_nt: TGTGCCAGCAGCCTACTAGCGGGGATTAGCACAGATACGCAGTATTTT
cdr3_aa: CASSLLAGISTDTQYF
d_call: TRBD2
v_call: TRBV7-2
clone_size: .
cdr3_length: 16
j_call: TRBJ2-3

cdr3_nt: TGTGCCAGCAAGCCACAGGGACAGCTTAATGAAAAACTGTTTTTT
cdr3_aa: CASKPQGQLNEKLFF
d_call: TRBD1
v_call: TRBV6-5
clone_size: once
cdr3_length: 15
j_call: TRBJ1-4

cdr3_nt: TGTGCCAGCAGTGTCACAGGTACTGGAAACACCATATATTTT
cdr3_aa: CASSVTGTGNTIYF
d_call: .
v_call: TRBV3-1/TRBV3-2
clone_size: .
cdr3_length: 14
j_call: TRBJ1-3

cdr3_nt: TGTGCCAGCAGCTTATCCGGAAGAATGAAGGTTTTT
cdr3_aa: CASSLSGRMKVF
d_call: .
v_call: TRBV11-2
clone_size: .
cdr3_length: 12
j_call: TRBJ1-4

cdr3_nt: TGTGCCAGCAGCCCGGACAGGGAAAACACTGAAGCTTTCTTT
cdr3_aa: CASSPDRENTEAFF
d_call: TRBD1
v_call: TRBV3-1/TRBV3-2
clone_size: .
cdr3_length: 14
j_call: TRBJ1-1

cdr3_nt: TGTGCCAGCAGCTGGGACAGGGGGCGAGTAAATGAGCAGTTCTTC
cdr3_aa: CASSWDRGRVNEQFF
d_call: TRBD1
v_call: TRBV5-4
clone_size: .
cdr3_length: 15
j_call: TRBJ2-1

cdr3_nt: TGTGCCAGCAGTGAATGGTACACTGAAGCTTTCTTT
cdr3_aa: CASSEWYTEAFF
d_call: .
v_call: TRBV6-1
clone_size: .
cdr3_length: 12
j_call: TRBJ1-1

cdr3_nt: TGTGCCAGCAGTTATTCACAGGGCAATCAGCCCCAGCATTTT
cdr3_aa: CASSYSQGNQPQHF
d_call: .
v_call: TRBV6-5
clone_size: few
cdr3_length: 14
j_call: TRBJ1-5

cdr3_nt: TGTGCCAGCAGCCCGGGACAGGGGGATACCGGGGAGCTGTTTTTT
cdr3_aa: CASSPGQGDTGELFF
d_call: TRBD1
v_call: TRBV7-9
clone_size: .
cdr3_length: 15
j_call: TRBJ2-2

cdr3_nt: TGCGCCAGCAGCTTGACGGGGACAGGGGTGAACACTGAAGCTTTCTTT
cdr3_aa: CASSLTGTGVNTEAFF
d_call: TRBD1
v_call: TRBV5-1
clone_size: .
cdr3_length: 16
j_call: TRBJ1-1

cdr3_nt: TGTGCCAGCAGCTTGGGTCCGGGGCCCAATCAGCCCCAGCATTTT
cdr3_aa: CASSLGPGPNQPQHF
d_call: .
v_call: TRBV5-6
clone_size: .
cdr3_length: 15
j_call: TRBJ1-5

cdr3_nt: TGTGCCAGCAGGAGGACAGGAATCTCTGGGGCCAACGTCCTGACTTTC
cdr3_aa: CASRRTGISGANVLTF
d_call: TRBD1
v_call: TRBV2
clone_size: .
cdr3_length: 16
j_call: TRBJ2-6

cdr3_nt: TGTGCCAGCAAGCTGGCCTACTACAATGAGCAGTTCTTC
cdr3_aa: CASKLAYYNEQFF
d_call: .
v_call: TRBV2
clone_size: .
cdr3_length: 13
j_call: TRBJ2-1

cdr3_nt: TGTGCCAGCAGCGCTCAGACAGGGAGGACTATGGGCTACACCTTC
cdr3_aa: CASSAQTGRTMGYTF
d_call: TRBD1
v_call: TRBV7-2
clone_size: .
cdr3_length: 15
j_call: TRBJ1-2

cdr3_nt: TGTGCCAGCAGACCCCCCGGGCGGCAGGGAAAACTGTTTTTT
cdr3_aa: CASRPPGRQGKLFF
d_call: .
v_call: TRBV6-5
clone_size: few
cdr3_length: 14
j_call: TRBJ1-4

cdr3_nt: TGTGCCAGCAGCTTAGCGGGGGGGTCGCGGACCCAGTACTTC
cdr3_aa: CASSLAGGSRTQYF
d_call: TRBD2
v_call: TRBV7-2
clone_size: .
cdr3_length: 14
j_call: TRBJ2-5

cdr3_nt: TGCGCCAGCGCCAACAGGGGGAGCGATGAAGCTTTCTTT
cdr3_aa: CASANRGSDEAFF
d_call: TRBD1
v_call: TRBV5-1
clone_size: once
cdr3_length: 13
j_call: TRBJ1-1

cdr3_nt: TGCGCCAGCAGCACTCGGACAGCCGTGAACACTGAAGCTTTCTTT
cdr3_aa: CASSTRTAVNTEAFF
d_call: .
v_call: TRBV5-1
clone_size: .
cdr3_length: 15
j_call: TRBJ1-1

cdr3_nt: TGTGCCAGCAGCGTAGGGTCGGCAACTAATGAAAAACTGTTTTTT
cdr3_aa: CASSVGSATNEKLFF
d_call: .
v_call: TRBV9
clone_size: .
cdr3_length: 15
j_call: TRBJ1-4

cdr3_nt: TGTGCCAGCAGTCCTCAGGGCGTCGGCTATGGCTACACCTTC
cdr3_aa: CASSPQGVGYGYTF
d_call: .
v_call: TRBV27
clone_size: .
cdr3_length: 14
j_call: TRBJ1-2